The rows below give T cell receptor beta chains drawn from one sample of a study of early stage breast cancer tumors. Using immunoSEQ multiplex PCR, the repertoire was profiled, and TCRdb retains in-frame clones only, with some absent. The sample has around 50,000 clones; approximately 80% are singletons. Sequenced material: blood. These receptor sequences come from a person aged 45-60 years with breast cancer. Each CDR3 is given with its conserved first and last residue. A D gene is named only where the DNA matches it firmly. Only part of the rows carry a size: once, few, many, or a class if the clone is expanded.

TRBV11-1	once	NA	TRBJ2-5	CASSLGRQETQYF
TRBV19	NA	TRBD2	TRBJ2-1	CASSIDSGGYNEQFF
TRBV28	NA	NA	TRBJ2-2	CASSLGTSGELFF
TRBV30	NA	NA	TRBJ1-1	CAWMSWNNEAFF
TRBV7-8	NA	NA	TRBJ2-1	CASSTRQHSYNEQFF
TRBV6-5	NA	TRBD1	TRBJ1-1	CASSSDRGTEAFF
TRBV7-9	NA	TRBD1	TRBJ2-5	CASSAPRQGQETQYF
TRBV29-1	NA	TRBD2	TRBJ2-7	CSVEVAGGSITYEQYF
TRBV5-4	NA	TRBD1	TRBJ1-1	CASSLGQGGTEAFF
TRBV6-5	NA	TRBD1	TRBJ2-1	CASSQGTGWTHEQFF
TRBV4-2	few	NA	TRBJ2-1	CASSQGTDPPLGQFF
TRBV28	NA	TRBD1	TRBJ2-5	CASSRTGFGKLETQYF
TRBV11-3	NA	NA	TRBJ1-3	CASSLGVGNTIYF
TRBV27	once	NA	TRBJ2-7	CASSRGIGGFYYEQYF
TRBV7-2	NA	TRBD1	TRBJ1-1	CASRSTGGTEAFF
TRBV11-1	NA	NA	TRBJ1-4	CASSFDRPGTGNEKLFF
TRBV7-9	once	NA	TRBJ1-1	CAIALGGAEGEAFF
TRBV28	few	NA	TRBJ1-2	CASSSSGIYGYTF
TRBV4-2	NA	NA	TRBJ1-1	CASSQEGGYTEAFF
TRBV27	few	NA	TRBJ2-3	CASSALGGRTDTQYF
TRBV28	NA	NA	TRBJ2-7	CASSSSYEQYF
TRBV7-9	NA	TRBD1	TRBJ1-1	CASSFGTGGNTEAFF
TRBV28	NA	NA	TRBJ2-1	CASSFNGISAYNEQFF
TRBV5-5	NA	TRBD1	TRBJ2-1	CASSLSRTGDEQFF
TRBV19	NA	TRBD2	TRBJ2-7	CASSSGRSSYEQYF
TRBV27	NA	NA	TRBJ1-1	CASMEVRDTEAFF
TRBV7-7	NA	NA	TRBJ2-1	CASSLDVAGYNEQFF
TRBV18	NA	NA	TRBJ1-3	CASSPPGDHTIYF
TRBV28	NA	NA	TRBJ1-5	CASHRADHQPQHF
TRBV7-2	NA	TRBD2	TRBJ2-5	CASSFLAGGRETQYF
TRBV11-2	once	NA	TRBJ2-7	CASSLAPYGSYEQYF
TRBV29-1	few	NA	TRBJ1-1	CSVEDLQGVEAFF